A selection of T cell receptor beta chains follows, all from one sample in a study of PD-L1 blockade in urothelial cancer. Some clones are missing from TCRdb's copy, which holds only in-frame ones; the method was immunoSEQ multiplex PCR. This table holds roughly 24,000 clones, roughly 90% found once. Sequences were derived from PBMCs, sampled around atezolizumab (anti-PD-L1) treatment. The receptors here all came from a man aged 55 to 69 with urothelial cancer. The CDR3 runs from the conserved cysteine through the conserved F or W. D genes are given only for firm matches. Clone size, where shown, is once, few, many, or a class for clones that have expanded.

TRBD1 TRBJ1-5 TRBV5-6 NA TGTGCCAGCAGCTTGAAACAGGGGATGGGAAGCAATCAGCCCCAGCATTTT CASSLKQGMGSNQPQHF
TRBD1 TRBJ1-6 TRBV5-1 once TGCGCCAGCAGCTCGACAGGGAGTAGCGCACCCCTCCACTTT CASSSTGSSAPLHF
NA TRBJ1-1 TRBV29-1 NA TGCAGCGTTGAAGTCCAGGGTACTGAAGCTTTCTTT CSVEVQGTEAFF
TRBD1 TRBJ1-2 TRBV18 NA TGTGCCAGCTCACCACCCACATCTACAGGGGTCGACTATGGCTACACCTTC CASSPPTSTGVDYGYTF
TRBD2 TRBJ2-3 TRBV5-4 NA TGTGCCAGCAGCCCCGGGACTACCCGCAGCACAGATACGCAGTATTTT CASSPGTTRSTDTQYF
NA TRBJ1-1 TRBV18 NA TGTGCCAGCTCACCATTGCCACCAGGGAACACTGAAGCTTTCTTT CASSPLPPGNTEAFF
NA TRBJ1-2 TRBV5-1 NA TGCGCCAGCAGCTTGGGAGGGAGCGACGTCTATGGCTACACCTTC CASSLGGSDVYGYTF
TRBD2 TRBJ2-2 TRBV7-2 NA TGTGCCAGCATGACAGCGGGACACACCGGGGAGCTGTTTTTT CASMTAGHTGELFF
NA TRBJ2-5 TRBV6-5 once TGTGCCAGCAGTTACGTGGCTGGGGGGTTCCAAGAGACCCAGTACTTC CASSYVAGGFQETQYF
NA TRBJ2-2 TRBV7-8 NA TGTGCCAGCAGCCACCGGGAAACAACGAACACCGGGGAGCTGTTTTTT CASSHRETTNTGELFF
TRBD1 TRBJ1-5 TRBV19 NA TGTGCCAGTAGCGGACAGGGACCGGGAGATCAGCCCCAGCATTTT CASSGQGPGDQPQHF
NA TRBJ1-5 TRBV5-4 NA TGTGCCAGCAGCTTGGAAGTGTCAGGTAGCCAGCATTTT CASSLEVSGSQHF
TRBD2 TRBJ2-1 TRBV2 NA TGTGCCAGCACACCATCCAGCGGGAGTGGGCTTGGTGAGCAGTTCTTC CASTPSSGSGLGEQFF
NA TRBJ2-3 TRBV9 NA TGTGCCAGCAGCGTAGGGGTGGGAGGACAGGCAGATACGCAGTATTTT CASSVGVGGQADTQYF
NA TRBJ2-1 TRBV6-5 NA TGTGCCAGCAGTTACAGCCCGAATAATGAGCAGTTCTTC CASSYSPNNEQFF
NA TRBJ2-3 TRBV5-1 NA TGCGCCAGCAGCCTCCTAACAGGGAGCGGAGCAGATACGCAGTATTTT CASSLLTGSGADTQYF
TRBD2 TRBJ2-7 TRBV9 NA TGTGCCAGCAGCGTAGAACTAGCGGGGACCGAGCAGTACTTC CASSVELAGTEQYF
NA TRBJ1-2 TRBV6-1 NA TGTGCCACGCAGCGGGCGACTAACTATGGCTACACCTTC CATQRATNYGYTF
TRBD1 TRBJ1-2 TRBV30 NA TGTGCCTGGAGTGTAGGGGACAGGGAAGGCTACACCTTC CAWSVGDREGYTF
TRBD2 TRBJ2-1 TRBV19 NA TGTGCCAGTAGTATAGTTACTAGCGGGGGCGGGGGTAATGAGCAGTTCTTC CASSIVTSGGGGNEQFF
NA TRBJ1-5 TRBV19 NA TGTGCCAGTAGTGGGAGGGTTCAGCCCCAGCATTTT CASSGRVQPQHF
TRBD2 TRBJ2-5 TRBV4-3 NA TGCGCCAGCAGCCAAGCTAGGGACTACGTGGAGACCCAGTACTTC CASSQARDYVETQYF
TRBD2 TRBJ2-3 TRBV27 NA TGTGCCAGCAGCATGGGTCGAAGCGGGGGAGGCACAGATACGCAGTATTTT CASSMGRSGGGTDTQYF
TRBD1 TRBJ1-1 TRBV19 NA TGTGCCAGTAGCACTCCTGAGGGGGCAGAGGGAACTGAAGCTTTCTTT CASSTPEGAEGTEAFF
NA TRBJ1-5 TRBV5-6 NA TGTGCCAGCAGCTTGGCAGGTGGGAGTCAGCCCCAGCATTTT CASSLAGGSQPQHF
TRBD2 TRBJ2-7 TRBV13 NA TGTGCCAGCAGCCCTCTGGGCGGGGGATACTACGAGCAGTACTTC CASSPLGGGYYEQYF
TRBD1 TRBJ1-1 TRBV19 once TGTGCCAGTAGTATAGGCGGACAGGGTTTGACTGAAGCTTTCTTT CASSIGGQGLTEAFF
NA TRBJ2-3 TRBV5-1 NA TGCGCCAGCAGCAGCTCGCGGAGCACAGATACGCAGTATTTT CASSSSRSTDTQYF
NA TRBJ1-4 TRBV5-1 NA TGCGCCAGCAGCTTGGACCGGAGGGGACTGTTTTTT CASSLDRRGLFF